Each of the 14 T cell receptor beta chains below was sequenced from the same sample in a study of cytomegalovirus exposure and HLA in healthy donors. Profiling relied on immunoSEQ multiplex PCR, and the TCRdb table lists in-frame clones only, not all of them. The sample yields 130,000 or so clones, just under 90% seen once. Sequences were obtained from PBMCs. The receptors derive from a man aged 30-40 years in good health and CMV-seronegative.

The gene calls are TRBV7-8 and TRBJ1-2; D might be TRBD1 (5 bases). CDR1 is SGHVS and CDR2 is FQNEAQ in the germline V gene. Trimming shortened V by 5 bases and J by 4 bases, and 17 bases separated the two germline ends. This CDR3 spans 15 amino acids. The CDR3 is CASSPAAGGTYGYTF. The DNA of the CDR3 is TGTGCCAGCAGCCCTGCAGCGGGGGGTACCTATGGCTACACCTTC.

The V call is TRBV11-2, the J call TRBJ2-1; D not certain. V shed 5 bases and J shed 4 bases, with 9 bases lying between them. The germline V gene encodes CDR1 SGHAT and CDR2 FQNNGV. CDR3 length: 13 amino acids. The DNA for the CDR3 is TGTGCCAGCAGCCCTCTCCCTTACAATGAGCAGTTCTTC. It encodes CASSPLPYNEQFF.

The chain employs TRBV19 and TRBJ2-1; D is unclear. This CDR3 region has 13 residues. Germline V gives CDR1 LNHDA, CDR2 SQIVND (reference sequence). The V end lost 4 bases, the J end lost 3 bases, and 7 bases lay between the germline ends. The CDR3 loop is CASSTRIYNEQFF. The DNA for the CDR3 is TGTGCCAGTAGTACGCGGATCTACAATGAGCAGTTCTTC.

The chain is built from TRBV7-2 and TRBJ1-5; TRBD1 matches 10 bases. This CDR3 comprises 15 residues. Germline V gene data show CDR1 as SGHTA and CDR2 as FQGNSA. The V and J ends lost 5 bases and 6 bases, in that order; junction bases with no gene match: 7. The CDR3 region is CASSARQGAGQPQHF. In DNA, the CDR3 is TGTGCCAGCAGCGCACGACAGGGGGCAGGTCAGCCCCAGCATTTT.

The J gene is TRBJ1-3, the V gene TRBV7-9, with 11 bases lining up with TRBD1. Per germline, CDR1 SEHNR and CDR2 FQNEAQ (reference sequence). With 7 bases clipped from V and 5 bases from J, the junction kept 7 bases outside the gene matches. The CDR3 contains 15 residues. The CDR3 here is CASMFGTGGRNTIYF. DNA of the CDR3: TGTGCCAGCATGTTCGGGACAGGGGGTCGAAACACCATATATTTT. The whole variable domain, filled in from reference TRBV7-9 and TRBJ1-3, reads DTGVSQNPRHKITKRGQNVTFRCDPISEHNRLYWYRQTLGQGPEFLTYFQNEAQLEKSRLLSDRFSAERPKGSFSTLEIQRTEQGDSAMYLCASMFGTGGRNTIYFGEGSWLTVV.

The CDR3 protein is CAVYPGGYTEAFF. The CDR3 nucleotides are TGTGCCGTTTATCCAGGGGGCTACACTGAAGCTTTCTTT. The gene calls are TRBV27 and TRBJ1-1; 8 bases are a match to TRBD1. CDR1 MNHEY and CDR2 SMNVEV come from the germline V gene (reference sequence). The CDR3 runs 13 residues. Unmatched junction bases numbered 8, after V lost 11 bases and J lost 3 bases.

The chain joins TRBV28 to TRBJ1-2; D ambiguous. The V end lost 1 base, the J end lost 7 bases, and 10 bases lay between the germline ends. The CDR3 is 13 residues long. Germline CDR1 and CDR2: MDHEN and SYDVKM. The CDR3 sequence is CASSLYQSAGYTF. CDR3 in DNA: TGTGCCAGCAGTTTATATCAGAGCGCTGGCTACACCTTC.

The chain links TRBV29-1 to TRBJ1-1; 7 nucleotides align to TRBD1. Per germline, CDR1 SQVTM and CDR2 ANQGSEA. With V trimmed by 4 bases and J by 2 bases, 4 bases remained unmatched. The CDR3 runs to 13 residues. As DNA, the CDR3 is TGCAGCGTTGCGGACAGGAAAAACACTGAAGCTTTCTTT. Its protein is CSVADRKNTEAFF.

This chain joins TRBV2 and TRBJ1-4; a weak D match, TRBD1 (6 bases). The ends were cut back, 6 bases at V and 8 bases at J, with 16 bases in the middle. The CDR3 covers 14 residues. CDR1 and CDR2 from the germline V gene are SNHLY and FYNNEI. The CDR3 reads CASRRTETGEKLFF. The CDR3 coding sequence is TGTGCCAGCAGGCGGACAGAAACGGGAGAAAAACTGTTTTTT. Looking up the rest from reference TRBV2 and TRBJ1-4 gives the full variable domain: EPEVTQTPSHQVTQMGQEVILRCVPISNHLYFYWYRQILGQKVEFLVSFYNNEISEKSEIFDDQFSVERPDGSNFTLKIRSTKLEDSAMYFCASRRTETGEKLFFGSGTQLSVL.

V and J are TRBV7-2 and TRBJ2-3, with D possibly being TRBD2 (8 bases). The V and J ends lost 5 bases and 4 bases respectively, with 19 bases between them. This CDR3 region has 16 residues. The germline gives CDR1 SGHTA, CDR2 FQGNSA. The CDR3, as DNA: TGTGCCAGCAGCCCCGGGGGGGGACAGACCCCAGATACGCAGTATTTT. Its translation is CASSPGGGQTPDTQYF.

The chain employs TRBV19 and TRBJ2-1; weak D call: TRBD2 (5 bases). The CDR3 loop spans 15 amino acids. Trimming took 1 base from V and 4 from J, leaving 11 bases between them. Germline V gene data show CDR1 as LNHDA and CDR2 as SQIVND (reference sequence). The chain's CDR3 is CASSIGGILYNEQFF. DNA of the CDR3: TGTGCCAGTAGTATAGGAGGGATCCTTTACAATGAGCAGTTCTTC.

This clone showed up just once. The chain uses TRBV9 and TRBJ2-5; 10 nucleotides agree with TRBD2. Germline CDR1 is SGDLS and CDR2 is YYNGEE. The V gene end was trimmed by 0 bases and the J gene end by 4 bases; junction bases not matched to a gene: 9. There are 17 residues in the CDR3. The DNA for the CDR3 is TGTGCCAGCAGCGTAGGCCCGGCTAGCGGGGGTGGAGAGACCCAGTACTTC. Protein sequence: CASSVGPASGGGETQYF.

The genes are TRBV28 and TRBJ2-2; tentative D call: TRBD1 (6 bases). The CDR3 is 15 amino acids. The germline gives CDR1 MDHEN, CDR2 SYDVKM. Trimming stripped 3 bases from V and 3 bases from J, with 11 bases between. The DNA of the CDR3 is TGTGCCAGCAGTTTTCTTGGGGGCTACACCGGGGAGCTGTTTTTT. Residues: CASSFLGGYTGELFF.

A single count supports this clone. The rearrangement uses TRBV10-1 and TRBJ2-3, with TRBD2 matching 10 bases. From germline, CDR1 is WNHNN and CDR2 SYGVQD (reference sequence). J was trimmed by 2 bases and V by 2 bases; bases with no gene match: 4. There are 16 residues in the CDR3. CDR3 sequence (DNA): TGCGCCAGCAGTGAGGCACTAGCGGGGCCCACAGATACGCAGTATTTT. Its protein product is CASSEALAGPTDTQYF.